The 14 T cell receptor beta chains below come from one sample, sequenced in a study of blood T cell repertoires in COVID-19. Method: immunoSEQ multiplex PCR; TCRdb's copy keeps in-frame clones and lacks some. The table has fewer than 300,000 clones, roughly 90% seen once. Sequenced: peripheral blood. The origin of the receptors is a young woman with COVID-19, enrolled during active disease.

The chain links TRBV3-1 (or the pseudogene TRBV3-2) to TRBJ2-7; TRBD2 agrees at 10 bases. CDR1 and CDR2 from the germline V gene are LGHDT and YNNKEL (reference sequence). CDR3 length: 15 amino acids. With V trimmed by 3 bases and J by 4 bases, 6 bases remained unmatched. The CDR3 sequence: CASSQASGSRYEQYF. In DNA, the CDR3 is TGTGCCAGCAGCCAGGCTAGCGGGAGTCGTTACGAGCAGTACTTC.

The chain recombines TRBV3-1 (or the pseudogene TRBV3-2) with TRBJ2-1; D is unresolved. This CDR3 region has 14 residues. The germline V gene encodes CDR1 LGHDT and CDR2 YNNKEL (reference sequence). V was clipped by 0 bases and J by 6 bases, with 9 bases between them. DNA for the CDR3: TGTGCCAGCAGCCAAGACTTCCTCGGCAATGAGCAGTTCTTC. Encoded protein: CASSQDFLGNEQFF.

This CDR3 reads CSVEGLATEQYF. For the CDR3, the DNA is TGCAGCGTTGAGGGACTAGCGACCGAGCAGTACTTC. The chain couples TRBV29-1 to TRBJ2-7, with 10 positions matching TRBD2. The CDR3 is 12 amino acids. The V and J ends lost 3 bases and 6 bases, in that order; junction bases with no gene match: 2. Germline CDR1 reads SQVTM; CDR2 reads ANQGSEA.

The chain uses TRBV7-9 and TRBJ1-1; 7 bases are shared with TRBD1. Unmatched junction bases numbered 8, after V lost 5 bases and J lost 11 bases. Germline V gene sequence: CDR1 SEHNR, CDR2 FQNEAQ (reference sequence). The CDR3 is 12 residues long. CDR3: CASSLTGKGAFF. Written as DNA, the CDR3 is TGTGCCAGCAGCCTGACAGGGAAAGGTGCTTTCTTT.

The chain recombines TRBV10-3 with TRBJ1-2; D is unresolved. Trimming removed 0 bases from V and 4 bases from J, with 6 bases in between. The germline gives CDR1 ENHRY, CDR2 SYGVKD. This CDR3 has 13 residues. The CDR3 sequence is CAISESEGYGYTF. CDR3 in DNA: TGTGCCATCAGTGAGTCGGAGGGCTATGGCTACACCTTC.

This clone is a singleton in its sample. The CDR3 DNA is TGCGCCAGCAGCCAAGATGTTCAGGGATACGAGCAGTACTTC. Protein: CASSQDVQGYEQYF. The chain uses TRBV4-1 and TRBJ2-7, with D maybe TRBD1 (5 bases). Germline V gene data show CDR1 as MGHRA and CDR2 as YSYEKL. The CDR3 has 14 amino acids. Trimming took off 0 bases at V and 4 bases at J, with 10 bases between the two ends.

The chain recombines TRBV2 with TRBJ1-5; the D is unclear. Germline lookup yields CDR1 SNHLY and CDR2 FYNNEI. Between the trimmed V and J ends, which lost 5 bases and 6 bases, there was a span of 11 bases. This CDR3 has 13 residues. CDR3 bases: TGTGCCAGCAGTCTGGGGAGGACTCAGCCCCAGCATTTT. Translated: CASSLGRTQPQHF.

The DNA of the CDR3 is TGCGCCAGCAGCCCGGTCAAATCAGGACAGGGGAGCTACGAGCAGTACTTC. This codes for CASSPVKSGQGSYEQYF. The rearrangement joins TRBV5-1 to TRBJ2-7; 9 positions match TRBD1. J gave up 3 bases and V 4 bases, and 14 bases lay outside the gene matches. From germline, CDR1 is SGHRS and CDR2 YFSETQ. The CDR3 is 17 residues long.

J is TRBJ2-3 and V is TRBV5-4; 12 nucleotides line up with TRBD2. Germline loops: CDR1 SGHNT, CDR2 YYREEE (reference sequence). With 2 bases clipped from V and 4 bases from J, the junction kept 5 bases outside the gene matches. The CDR3 is made up of 16 amino acids. CDR3 coding DNA: TGTGCCAGCAGCTTTCTGGGACTAGCGGGCGCAGATACGCAGTATTTT. This codes for CASSFLGLAGADTQYF.

This chain connects TRBV27 to TRBJ2-6; 7 bases fit TRBD1. Germline V gives CDR1 MNHEY, CDR2 SMNVEV (reference sequence). Losses at the gene ends were 8 bases for V and 4 bases for J; bases not matched to a gene: 5. CDR3 length: 14 amino acids. The CDR3: CASGRGRGANVLTF. Written as DNA, the CDR3 is TGTGCCAGCGGTAGGGGGCGAGGGGCCAACGTCCTGACTTTC.

The chain uses TRBV9 and TRBJ1-5; 7 bases agree with TRBD1. Germline lookup yields CDR1 SGDLS and CDR2 YYNGEE. J lost 3 bases, V lost 3 bases, and 6 bases had no gene match. The CDR3 is 15 amino acids. The CDR3 DNA is TGTGCCAGCAGCGGAACGGGACAGAACAATCAGCCCCAGCATTTT. Protein product: CASSGTGQNNQPQHF.

J is TRBJ1-1 and V is TRBV7-9; the match to TRBD1 covers 8 bases. The junction had 0 bases not matched to a gene; V was cut back by 3 bases and J by 6 bases. This CDR3 has 12 residues. Per germline, CDR1 SEHNR and CDR2 FQNEAQ (reference sequence). The CDR3 region has the DNA TGTGCCAGCAGCTTGACAGGGGCTGAAGCTTTCTTT. Translating gives CASSLTGAEAFF.

The chain employs TRBV5-1 and TRBJ1-6; D unresolved. Germline V gene lookup returns CDR1 SGHRS and CDR2 YFSETQ. V lost 2 bases and J lost 10, with 7 bases in between. The CDR3 sequence is 12 residues long. CDR3 loop: CASSFPGSPLHF. The DNA for the CDR3 is TGCGCCAGCAGCTTCCCGGGGTCACCCCTCCACTTT.

The V call is TRBV4-1, the J call TRBJ2-5; a possible D gene is TRBD1 (6 bases). The germline V gene has CDR1 MGHRA and CDR2 YSYEKL. Trimming took off 1 base at V and 2 bases at J, with 14 bases between the two ends. The CDR3 is 16 amino acids. CDR3 sequence (DNA): TGCGCCAGCAGCCAAGTATGGGCCAGGGGACAAGAGACCCAGTACTTC. This gives the protein CASSQVWARGQETQYF.